Listed here are 4 T cell receptor beta chains from one sample, sequenced in a study of T cell responses to AZD1222 COVID-19 vaccine. This table comes from immunoSEQ multiplex PCR, and its TCRdb copy is limited to in-frame clones, with some not included. Altogether 100,000 to 150,000 clones are present, about 90% being singletons, with the ten largest covering 5% to 6%. The sample consisted of peripheral blood, taken on day 0 of AZD1222 vaccination. These receptors all stem from an adult in good health.

This chain connects TRBV6-4 to TRBJ2-3; D may match TRBD1 or TRBD2 (5 bases each). With 2 bases removed from V and 2 bases from J, the gap between germline ends came to 8 bases. The CDR3 spans 14 residues. Germline CDR1 reads MRHNA; CDR2 reads SNTAGT. CDR3 nucleotides: TGTGCCAGCAGTGACGGGGGACCCACAGATACGCAGTATTTT. Translating it yields CASSDGGPTDTQYF.

The chain combines TRBV19 with TRBJ1-2; D is ambiguous. Trimming stripped 2 bases from V and 12 bases from J, with 22 bases between. The CDR3 has 15 amino acids. Germline CDR1 reads LNHDA; CDR2 reads SQIVND (reference sequence). The CDR3 protein is CASSIPSGRAVVHTF. In DNA, the CDR3 is TGTGCCAGTAGTATACCCTCTGGACGGGCTGTTGTTCACACCTTC. Using reference TRBV19 and TRBJ1-2 for the parts outside the CDR3, the full variable domain is DGGITQSPKYLFRKEGQNVTLSCEQNLNHDAMYWYRQDPGQGLRLIYYSQIVNDFQKGDIAEGYSVSREKKESFPLTVTSAQKNPTAFYLCASSIPSGRAVVHTFGSGTRLTVV.

V and J are TRBV7-2 and TRBJ2-1; D not certain. The germline V gene encodes CDR1 SGHTA and CDR2 FQGNSA. Trimming stripped 4 bases from V and 0 bases from J, with 10 bases between. The CDR3 has 15 residues. The CDR3 nucleotides are TGTGCCAGCAGCTCCGACTGGGGCTCCTACAATGAGCAGTTCTTC. Protein product: CASSSDWGSYNEQFF. The full variable domain, with the rest looked up from reference TRBV7-2 and TRBJ2-1, is GAGVSQSPSNKVTEKGKDVELRCDPISGHTALYWYRQSLGQGLEFLIYFQGNSAPDKSGLPSDRFSAERTGGSVSTLTIQRTQQEDSAVYLCASSSDWGSYNEQFFGPGTRLTVL.

This clone was counted only a few times. V usage is TRBV27 and J usage is TRBJ2-7; D may be TRBD1 (6 bases). The V gene lost 2 bases and the J gene lost 4 bases, with 9 bases spanning the gap. CDR1 and CDR2 from the germline V gene are MNHEY and SMNVEV (reference sequence). The CDR3 sequence is 13 residues long. CDR3 bases: TGTGCCAGCAGTTTACAGGGGTCGTACGAGCAGTACTTC. Its protein product is CASSLQGSYEQYF.